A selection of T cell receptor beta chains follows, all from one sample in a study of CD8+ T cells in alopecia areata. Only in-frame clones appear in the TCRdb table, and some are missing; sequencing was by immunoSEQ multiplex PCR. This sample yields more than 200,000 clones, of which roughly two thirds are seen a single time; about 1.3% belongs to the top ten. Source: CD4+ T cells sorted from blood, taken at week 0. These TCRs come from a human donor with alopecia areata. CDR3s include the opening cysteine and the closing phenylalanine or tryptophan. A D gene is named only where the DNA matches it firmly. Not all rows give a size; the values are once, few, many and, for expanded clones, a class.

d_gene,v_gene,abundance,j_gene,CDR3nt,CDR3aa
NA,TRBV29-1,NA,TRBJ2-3,TGCAGCGTCCCGGAACAATGGGGGACAGATACGCAGTATTTT,CSVPEQWGTDTQYF
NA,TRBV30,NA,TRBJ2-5,TGTGCCTGCCTCGGGAGAGGCCAAGAGACCCAGTACTTC,CACLGRGQETQYF
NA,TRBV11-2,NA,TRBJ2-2,TGTGCCAGCAGCTTAGTCGGCAGGGGTAGAACCGGGGAGCTGTTTTTT,CASSLVGRGRTGELFF
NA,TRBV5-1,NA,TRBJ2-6,TGCGCCAGCAGCTTGGCGAGGGCCTCTGGGGCCAACGTCCTGACTTTC,CASSLARASGANVLTF
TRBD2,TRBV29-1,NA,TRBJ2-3,TGCAGCGTCACTAGCGGGGTGAGCACAGATACGCAGTATTTT,CSVTSGVSTDTQYF
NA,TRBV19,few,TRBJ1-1,TGTGCCAGTAGTATCGGACGGCCAGGACGGCTATTCTACAGGACTGAAGCTTTCTTT,CASSIGRPGRLFYRTEAFF
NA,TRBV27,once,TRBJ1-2,TGTGCCAGCAGTTTTAGTCGACTACTCTTAGGGGGCTACACCTTC,CASSFSRLLLGGYTF
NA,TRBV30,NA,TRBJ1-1,TGTGCCTGGAGACCCCGGGCCCTAAGGAACACTGAAGCTTTCTTT,CAWRPRALRNTEAFF
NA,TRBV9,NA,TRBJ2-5,TGTGCCAGCAGCGTATCCCCGGGGGAAGGAGAGACCCAGTACTTC,CASSVSPGEGETQYF
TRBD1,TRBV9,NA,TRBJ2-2,TGTGCCAGCAGCTTTACAGGGGTCTCCGGGGAGCTGTTTTTT,CASSFTGVSGELFF
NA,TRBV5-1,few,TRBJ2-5,TGCGCCAGCAGCCCGGGGGACTCCCCGCAAGAGACCCAGTACTTC,CASSPGDSPQETQYF
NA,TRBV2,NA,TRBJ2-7,TGTGCCAGCATTTCGACTAGAGGATCCTACGAGCAGTACTTC,CASISTRGSYEQYF
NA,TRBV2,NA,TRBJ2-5,TGTGCCAGCAGTGGCGACCGACAAGAGACCCAGTACTTC,CASSGDRQETQYF
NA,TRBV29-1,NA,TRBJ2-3,TGCAGCGTTGACCGTGGATTTGGCACAGATACGCAGTATTTT,CSVDRGFGTDTQYF
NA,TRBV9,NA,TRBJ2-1,TGTGCCAGCAGCTCTCACCCGGGGTACAATGAGCAGTTCTTC,CASSSHPGYNEQFF
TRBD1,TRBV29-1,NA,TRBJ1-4,TGCAGCGTTCAGGGGGCAGGGGAAAAACTGTTTTTT,CSVQGAGEKLFF
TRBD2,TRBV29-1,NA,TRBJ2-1,TGCAGCGTTACCCCCCGACTAGCGGGGAGTCAGCAGTTCTTC,CSVTPRLAGSQQFF
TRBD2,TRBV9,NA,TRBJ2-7,TGTGCCAGCAGCGGATCGGGACTAGCGGTACCCTACGAGCAGTACTTC,CASSGSGLAVPYEQYF
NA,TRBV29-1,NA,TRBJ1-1,TGCAGCGGATGGGACGGCGACACTGAAGCTTTCTTT,CSGWDGDTEAFF
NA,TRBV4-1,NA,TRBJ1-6,TGCGCCAGCAGCCCCTGGGGACTGAGCTCCTATAATTCACCCCTCCACTTT,CASSPWGLSSYNSPLHF
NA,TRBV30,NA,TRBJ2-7,TGTGCCTGGAGTCGAAAAGGGACTTACGCGGCCCAACAGTACTTC,CAWSRKGTYAAQQYF
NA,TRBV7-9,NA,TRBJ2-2,TGTGCCAGCAGCTTGGGCAACACCGGGGAGCTGTTTTTT,CASSLGNTGELFF
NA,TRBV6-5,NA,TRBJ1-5,TGTGCCAGCAGTTACGTAGCCAATCAGCCCCAGCATTTT,CASSYVANQPQHF
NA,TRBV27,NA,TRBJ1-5,TGTGCCAGCGGAGAGGCGGGGGGGCAGCCCCAGCATTTT,CASGEAGGQPQHF
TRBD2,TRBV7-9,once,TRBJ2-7,TGTGCCAGCAGCTTCTGTGGGACTAGCGCGTGCGAGCAGTACTTC,CASSFCGTSACEQYF
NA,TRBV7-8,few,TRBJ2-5,TGTGCCAGCAGCTTAAACACTCTCGCGGAGACCCAGTACTTC,CASSLNTLAETQYF
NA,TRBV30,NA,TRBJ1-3,TGTGCCTGGAGTGATCTGGATAAGGCGAGCTCTGGAAACACCATATATTTT,CAWSDLDKASSGNTIYF
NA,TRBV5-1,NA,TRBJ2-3,TGCGCCAGCAGCTTGACGTCCACAGATACGCAGTATTTT,CASSLTSTDTQYF